This T cell receptor (beta chain) emerged from a study of T cells after yellow fever vaccination. 5'RACE template switching generated TCR cDNA, adding a universal primer site and UMIs. TCRdb processed the 5' RACE reads anew with MiXCR; each CDR3 protein has one entry. The data hold approximately 550,000 distinct CDR3 sequences, with around 21% observed a single time. Study-wide points: The bulk population could contribute abundant contaminating clonotypes to FACS-sorted repertoires. A small share of clonotypes appeared in both CD4 and CD8 compartments. Post-booster repertoires contained most primary-vaccination clones again (about 95% CD4, 85% to 90% CD8).

In the case of this clonotype: Antigen specificity is unknown.

The V gene's germline CDR1 is SGHVS and CDR2 FQNEAQ. This CDR3 spans 15 amino acids. The V and J ends lost 2 bases and 4 bases respectively, with 13 bases between them. The TCR comes from a man between 25 and 39 years old who received the YFV17D yellow fever vaccine. This material consisted of PBMCs, taken 15 days after the yellow fever booster vaccination. The gene calls are TRBV7-8 and TRBJ2-3; D remains unclear. The CDR3 coding sequence is TGTGCCAGCAGCTTAACGGCCCCCGCCCCAGATACGCAGTATTTT. It encodes CASSLTAPAPDTQYF.